These T cell receptor beta chains were read from a single sample in a study of technical replicates of blood from several donors. TCRdb keeps only in-frame clones here, not all; method: immunoSEQ multiplex PCR. There are some 89,000 clones in the sample; roughly 95% occur only once, and less than 0.35% lies in the top ten. Material: T cells isolated from PBMCs. The receptors were sampled from a human donor in good health. The CDR3 runs from the conserved cysteine through the conserved F or W. Fields, in order: V gene, D gene, clone size, J gene, CDR3 DNA, CDR3 protein. The D gene is left open where the match is weak. Clone size appears in some rows only: once, few, many, or a class for an expanded clone.

v_gene: TRBV7-2; d_gene: TRBD2; abundance: NA; j_gene: TRBJ2-1; CDR3nt: TGTGCCAGCAGCTTAAAGCTAGCGGGAAATGAGCAGTTCTTC; CDR3aa: CASSLKLAGNEQFF
v_gene: TRBV5-1; d_gene: NA; abundance: NA; j_gene: TRBJ2-1; CDR3nt: TGCGCCAGCAGCTTTAAGCCTTACAATGAGCAGTTCTTC; CDR3aa: CASSFKPYNEQFF
v_gene: TRBV19; d_gene: NA; abundance: NA; j_gene: TRBJ2-1; CDR3nt: TGTGCCAGTAGTATAAGTCGGCGGGCGGACAATGAGCAGTTCTTC; CDR3aa: CASSISRRADNEQFF
v_gene: TRBV29-1; d_gene: TRBD1; abundance: NA; j_gene: TRBJ2-5; CDR3nt: TGCAGCGTAGATAAGGGGACAGGGTGGGAAGAGACCCAGTACTTC; CDR3aa: CSVDKGTGWEETQYF
v_gene: TRBV4-2; d_gene: TRBD2; abundance: NA; j_gene: TRBJ2-3; CDR3nt: TGTGCCAGCAGCCAGCGGGAGGGCCGAACAGATACGCAGTATTTT; CDR3aa: CASSQREGRTDTQYF
v_gene: TRBV5-1; d_gene: NA; abundance: NA; j_gene: TRBJ2-7; CDR3nt: TGCGCCAGCAGCTTGGCCAAAGCTGGGTCTAGCTCCTACGAGCAGTACTTC; CDR3aa: CASSLAKAGSSSYEQYF
v_gene: TRBV18; d_gene: TRBD1; abundance: NA; j_gene: TRBJ1-5; CDR3nt: TGTGCCAGCTCACCATTCCGGGCAGGGGGCTTAATCGGTCAGCCCCAGCATTTT; CDR3aa: CASSPFRAGGLIGQPQHF
v_gene: TRBV5-1; d_gene: NA; abundance: once; j_gene: TRBJ2-7; CDR3nt: TGCGCCAGCAGCTCATCAGGGGAATTGGACGAGCAGTACTTC; CDR3aa: CASSSSGELDEQYF
v_gene: TRBV11-2; d_gene: NA; abundance: NA; j_gene: TRBJ2-1; CDR3nt: TGTGCCAGCAGCTTAAGGGGATCCGGCAACGATGAGCAGTTCTTC; CDR3aa: CASSLRGSGNDEQFF
v_gene: TRBV27; d_gene: NA; abundance: NA; j_gene: TRBJ1-1; CDR3nt: TGTGCCAGCAGCGCTTGGGGGGGAACTGAAGCTTTCTTT; CDR3aa: CASSAWGGTEAFF
v_gene: TRBV28; d_gene: TRBD1; abundance: NA; j_gene: TRBJ2-7; CDR3nt: TGTGCCAGCAGTTTAGAAGGGGGCAGGGGGTACGAGCAGTACTTC; CDR3aa: CASSLEGGRGYEQYF
v_gene: TRBV19; d_gene: TRBD1; abundance: NA; j_gene: TRBJ1-5; CDR3nt: TGTGCCAGTAGTATAGAAGGGGGCCCCCTCAATCAGCCCCAGCATTTT; CDR3aa: CASSIEGGPLNQPQHF
v_gene: TRBV7-3; d_gene: TRBD1; abundance: NA; j_gene: TRBJ2-2; CDR3nt: TGTGCCAGCAGCCTAACAGGGGGTGTCTCCACCGGGGAGCTGTTTTTT; CDR3aa: CASSLTGGVSTGELFF
v_gene: TRBV4-1; d_gene: NA; abundance: NA; j_gene: TRBJ2-1; CDR3nt: TGCGCCAGCAGCCAAGGGCGACACCTCTCCTACAATGAGCAGTTCTTC; CDR3aa: CASSQGRHLSYNEQFF
v_gene: TRBV6-1; d_gene: NA; abundance: NA; j_gene: TRBJ2-1; CDR3nt: TGTGCCAGCAGTGAAGAGAAGGGTCGGAGGTACAATGAGCAGTTCTTC; CDR3aa: CASSEEKGRRYNEQFF
v_gene: TRBV4-2; d_gene: NA; abundance: NA; j_gene: TRBJ1-4; CDR3nt: TGTGCCAGCAGCCAAGAATGGGCAGGGGATGAAAAACTGTTTTTT; CDR3aa: CASSQEWAGDEKLFF
v_gene: TRBV18; d_gene: TRBD1; abundance: NA; j_gene: TRBJ2-7; CDR3nt: TGTGCCAGCTCACCTCAGGGACAGTCCTACGAGCAGTACTTC; CDR3aa: CASSPQGQSYEQYF
v_gene: TRBV6-1; d_gene: TRBD2; abundance: NA; j_gene: TRBJ2-7; CDR3nt: TGTGCCAGCAAAGCTAGCGGCACCTACGAGCAGTACTTC; CDR3aa: CASKASGTYEQYF
v_gene: TRBV4-1; d_gene: TRBD2; abundance: once; j_gene: TRBJ2-1; CDR3nt: TGCGCCAGCAGCCCCGGGACTAGCGCCTACAATGAGCAGTTCTTC; CDR3aa: CASSPGTSAYNEQFF
v_gene: TRBV5-1; d_gene: TRBD1; abundance: NA; j_gene: TRBJ2-7; CDR3nt: TGCGCCAGCAGCGAGGGACAGATATACGAGCAGTACTTC; CDR3aa: CASSEGQIYEQYF